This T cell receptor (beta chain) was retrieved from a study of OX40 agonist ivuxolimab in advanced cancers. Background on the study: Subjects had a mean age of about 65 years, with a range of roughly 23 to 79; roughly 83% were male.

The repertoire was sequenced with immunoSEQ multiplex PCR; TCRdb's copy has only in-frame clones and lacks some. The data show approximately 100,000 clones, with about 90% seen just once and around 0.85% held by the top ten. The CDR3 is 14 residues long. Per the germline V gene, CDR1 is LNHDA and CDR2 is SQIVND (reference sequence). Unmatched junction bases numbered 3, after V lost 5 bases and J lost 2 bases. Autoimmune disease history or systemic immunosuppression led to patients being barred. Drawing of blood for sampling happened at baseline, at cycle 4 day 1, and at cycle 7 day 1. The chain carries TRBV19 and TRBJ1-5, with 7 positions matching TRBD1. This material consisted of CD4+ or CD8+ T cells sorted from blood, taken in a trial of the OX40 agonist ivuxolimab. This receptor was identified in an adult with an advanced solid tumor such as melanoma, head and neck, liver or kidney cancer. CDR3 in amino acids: CASSFGQGNQPQHF. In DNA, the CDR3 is TGTGCCAGTAGTTTCGGACAGGGCAATCAGCCCCAGCATTTT. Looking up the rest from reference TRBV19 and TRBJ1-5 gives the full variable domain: DGGITQSPKYLFRKEGQNVTLSCEQNLNHDAMYWYRQDPGQGLRLIYYSQIVNDFQKGDIAEGYSVSREKKESFPLTVTSAQKNPTAFYLCASSFGQGNQPQHFGDGTRLSIL.